The 26 T cell receptor beta chains below were found in one sample sequenced in a study of T cells in Graves' hyperthyroidism and ophthalmopathy. RNA transcripts provided the source from which TCR beta CDR3 regions were amplified. In the first-round RT-PCR of the TCR CDR3, the HTBI primer set was used. TCRdb re-derived calls from the multiplex PCR reads in MiXCR, one entry per CDR3 protein. The data contain fewer than 750,000 distinct CDR3 sequences, over 12% of them singletons. Sequenced material: blood. These receptors were collected from a woman in her thirties or forties with Graves' ophthalmopathy.

Ten or more counts support this clonotype. The chain links TRBV5-1 to TRBJ1-3; 9 bases map to TRBD1. The length of the CDR3 is 14 residues. The germline V gene has CDR1 SGHRS and CDR2 YFSETQ. V lost 4 bases to trimming and J lost 8 bases; unmatched junction nucleotides: 7. As DNA, the CDR3 is TGCGCCAGCAGCCCAGGGACAGGGCGGGACACCATATATTTT. Translation: CASSPGTGRDTIYF. The variable domain in full, with the rest retrieved from reference TRBV5-1 and TRBJ1-3, is KAGVTQTPRYLIKTRGQQVTLSCSPISGHRSVSWYQQTPGQGLQFLFEYFSETQRNKGNFPGRFSGRQFSNSRSEMNVSTLELGDSALYLCASSPGTGRDTIYFGEGSWLTVV.

This clonotype was found many times. The chain is built from TRBV24-1 and TRBJ2-5; 13 bases align to TRBD2. The CDR3 loop spans 20 amino acids. The V and J ends lost 3 bases and 2 bases, in that order; junction bases with no gene match: 14. Germline-derived CDR1 and CDR2 are KGHDR and SFDVKD. The CDR3 loop reads CATSDPTPGLAGFGQETQYF. The DNA of the CDR3 is TGTGCCACCAGTGATCCCACCCCGGGACTAGCGGGATTTGGACAAGAGACCCAGTACTTC.

This clonotype came up many times. The chain recombines TRBV29-1 with TRBJ1-1; TRBD1 might be the D (5 bases). The germline V gene encodes CDR1 SQVTM and CDR2 ANQGSEA. The CDR3 spans 12 residues. The ends were cut back, 3 bases at V and 1 base at J, with 6 bases in the middle. CDR3 sequence reads: CSVETENTEAFF. As DNA, the CDR3 is TGCAGCGTTGAGACAGAGAACACTGAAGCTTTCTTT. The complete variable domain, with remaining parts taken from reference TRBV29-1 and TRBJ1-1, reads SAVISQKPSRDICQRGTSLTIQCQVDSQVTMMFWYRQQPGQSLTLIATANQGSEATYESGFVIDKFPISRPNLTFSTLTVSNMSPEDSSIYLCSVETENTEAFFGQGTRLTVV.

The rearrangement links TRBV6-5 to TRBJ2-7, with D perhaps TRBD1 or TRBD2 (5 bases each). Between the trimmed V and J ends, which lost 0 bases and 3 bases, there was a span of 15 bases. The germline gives CDR1 MNHEY, CDR2 SVGAGI. CDR3 length equals 16 residues. DNA of the CDR3: TGTGCCAGCAGTTACTCGAAATTGGGGGTCCGCTACGAGCAGTACTTC. Its translation is CASSYSKLGVRYEQYF.

This clonotype has only a few counts. The CDR3 region is CASSWGPDSNQPQHF. The DNA of the CDR3 is TGTGCCAGCAGTTGGGGTCCCGATAGCAATCAGCCCCAGCATTTT. The rearrangement uses TRBV5-6 and TRBJ1-5; no clear D. Trimming left V 5 bases short and J 0 bases short, with 12 bases between. Germline loops: CDR1 SGHDT, CDR2 YYEEEE. This CDR3 is built from 15 residues.

This rearrangement joins TRBV3-1 to TRBJ1-1; 8 bases are a match to TRBD1. This CDR3 is built from 14 residues. Germline V gives CDR1 LGHDT, CDR2 YNNKEL (reference sequence). The V and J ends lost 4 bases and 3 bases, in that order; junction bases with no gene match: 4. The CDR3 spells CASSPGQDDTEAFF. The CDR3, as DNA: TGTGCCAGCAGCCCGGGACAGGACGACACTGAAGCTTTCTTT.

This clonotype was picked up many times. The chain links TRBV29-1 to TRBJ1-5, with 10 bases fitting TRBD1. J was trimmed by 1 base and V by 1 base; bases with no gene match: 16. Germline V gene sequence: CDR1 SQVTM, CDR2 ANQGSEA. The CDR3 is made up of 20 amino acids. This CDR3 is CSVEGNRTRDRGESNQPQHF. CDR3 in DNA: TGCAGCGTTGAAGGCAACCGAACCCGGGACAGGGGCGAGAGCAATCAGCCCCAGCATTTT.

The chain has TRBV12-3 or TRBV12-4 and TRBJ1-3; D is unresolved. CDR3 length equals 12 residues. V lost 8 bases and J 4 bases, leaving 9 bases between the germline ends. In nucleotides, the CDR3 is TGTGCCAGCCTCCGCACCGGAAACACCATATATTTT. Its translation is CASLRTGNTIYF.

The table lists this clonotype with a few counts. A read error may produce the germline difference seen at one junction end. This sequence joins TRBV6-1 and TRBJ2-7, with TRBD1 identical over 9 bases. The CDR3 length is 17 residues. CDR1 and CDR2 (germline): MNHNS, SASEGT. CDR3 in amino acids: CASSQASGTGRKYEQYF. DNA for the CDR3: TGTGCCAGCAGTCAAGCTTCCGGGACAGGGAGGAAGTACGAGCAGTACTTC.

This clonotype has a handful of counts. The V and J genes are TRBV19 and TRBJ2-7; 11 positions agree with TRBD2. The CDR3 totals 15 residues. Germline loops: CDR1 LNHDA, CDR2 SQIVND (reference sequence). V trimming: 5 bases; J trimming: 5 bases; junction bases outside the gene matches: 8. CDR3 region: CASSSLAGGGHEQYF. For the CDR3, the DNA is TGTGCCAGTAGTTCCCTAGCGGGAGGCGGTCACGAGCAGTACTTC.

This clonotype was seen repeatedly, ten times or more. This chain uses TRBV12-3 or TRBV12-4 with TRBJ1-5; tentatively, D is TRBD1 (5 bases). This CDR3 has 14 residues. Trimming removed 6 bases from V and 5 bases from J, with 14 bases in between. The CDR3 coding sequence is TGTGCCAGCAGCACCGGACACCTCGATCAGCCCCAGCATTTT. This encodes CASSTGHLDQPQHF.

In its sample, this clonotype was seen many times. The rearrangement joins TRBV4-1 to TRBJ2-7, with 7 nucleotides matching TRBD2. V was clipped by 0 bases and J by 4 bases; unmatched bases: 6. Germline CDR1 reads MGHRA; CDR2 reads YSYEKL. The CDR3 has 15 residues. CDR3 sequence (DNA): TGCGCCAGCAGCCAAGAGGCGCGGGAGTTTTACGAGCAGTACTTC. It is translated as CASSQEAREFYEQYF.

The chain is built from TRBV27 and TRBJ1-1; D gene ambiguous. V lost 1 base to trimming and J lost 0 bases, with 12 bases between them. Germline V lookup: CDR1 MNHEY, CDR2 SMNVEV (reference sequence). The length of the CDR3 is 16 residues. Written as DNA, the CDR3 is TGTGCCAGCAGTTTATTGGGCAGCGGGATGAACACTGAAGCTTTCTTT. Translation gives CASSLLGSGMNTEAFF.

On this clonotype itself: A much larger clonotype is one base distant, so this may be a read error. The V and J genes are TRBV7-2 and TRBJ1-2, with TRBD1 matching 7 bases. The germline CDR1 and CDR2 sequences are SGHTA and FQGNSA. V lost 6 bases and J lost 0; bases outside the gene matches: 7. The CDR3 is 15 residues long. CDR3: CASRTTGLANYGYTF. The CDR3 coding sequence is TGTGCCAGCAGGACGACAGGGCTGGCTAACTATGGCTACACCTTC.

This clonotype was seen repeatedly, ten times or more. This chain joins TRBV5-1 and TRBJ2-7; the D gene is possibly TRBD2 (5 bases). The CDR3 length is 14 residues. The V end was cut by 2 bases, the J end by 6 bases, with 15 bases between. Per the germline V gene, CDR1 is SGHRS and CDR2 is YFSETQ. The CDR3 sequence is CASSFGLGGGEQYF. DNA for the CDR3: TGCGCCAGCAGCTTCGGCCTAGGAGGTGGCGAGCAGTACTTC.

This clonotype has at least ten counts. The chain carries TRBV6-5 and TRBJ1-5; TRBD1 aligns across 7 bases. Trimming cost V 6 bases and J 2 bases; bases outside gene matches: 7. CDR1 and CDR2 from the germline V gene are MNHEY and SVGAGI. The CDR3 contains 15 residues. This CDR3 is CASRYKGAGNQPQHF. In nucleotides, the CDR3 is TGTGCCAGCAGATACAAGGGGGCCGGCAATCAGCCCCAGCATTTT.

This clonotype was seen at least ten times. CDR3 residues: CASSRWGNTEAFF. The CDR3 DNA reads as TGTGCCAGTAGTCGCTGGGGGAATACTGAAGCTTTCTTT. The chain recombines TRBV19 with TRBJ1-1; TRBD1 might be the D (5 bases). Deletions cut 5 bases from V and 5 bases from J, with 12 bases between. The germline V gene encodes CDR1 LNHDA and CDR2 SQIVND (reference sequence). The CDR3 consists of 13 residues.

V is TRBV10-2 and J is TRBJ2-4; 7 positions match TRBD1. V gave up 6 bases and J gave up 6 bases; unmatched junction bases: 5. The V gene's germline CDR1 is WSHSY and CDR2 SAAADI. The length of the CDR3 is 13 residues. The chain's CDR3 is CASSEHRGNIQYF. The DNA of the CDR3 is TGCGCCAGCAGCGAACACAGGGGAAACATTCAGTACTTC.

This clonotype was seen ten or more times. The chain couples TRBV27 to TRBJ2-5, with D possibly being TRBD1 or TRBD2 (5 bases each). Germline V CDR1 and CDR2: MNHEY, SMNVEV (reference sequence). The CDR3 sequence is 14 residues long. V was cut by 3 bases and J by 3 bases, with 11 bases left in between. The CDR3 nucleotides are TGTGCCAGCAGTTTCCTAGGGACGAAAGAGACCCAGTACTTC. Amino acids: CASSFLGTKETQYF.

This clonotype was detected once. This chain uses TRBV7-9 with TRBJ2-5; 7 positions match TRBD2. V was pared by 2 bases and J by 11 bases, with 5 bases of the junction left unmatched. The CDR3 has 12 residues. From germline, CDR1 is SEHNR and CDR2 FQNEAQ (reference sequence). The CDR3 region has the DNA TGTGCCAGCAGCTTACCTAGCGGTACACAGTACTTC. Residues: CASSLPSGTQYF.

In its sample, this clonotype was seen many times. J is TRBJ1-1 and V is TRBV3-1, with D unresolved. The CDR3 consists of 14 residues. Between the trimmed V and J ends, which lost 2 bases and 0 bases, there was a span of 7 bases. CDR1 and CDR2 (germline): LGHDT, YNNKEL (reference sequence). The CDR3 region is CASSQNTVNTEAFF. CDR3 sequence (DNA): TGTGCCAGCAGCCAAAACACAGTGAACACTGAAGCTTTCTTT. Using reference TRBV3-1 and TRBJ1-1 for the parts outside the CDR3, the full variable domain is DTAVSQTPKYLVTQMGNDKSIKCEQNLGHDTMYWYKQDSKKFLKIMFSYNNKELIINETVPNRFSPKSPDKAHLNLHINSLELGDSAVYFCASSQNTVNTEAFFGQGTRLTVV.

The chain links TRBV12-3 or TRBV12-4 to TRBJ1-3; maybe TRBD1 (5 bases). V was pared by 3 bases and J by 2 bases, with 11 bases between. The CDR3 totals 15 residues. In nucleotides, the CDR3 is TGTGCCAGCAGTTTGTTAGGGGAGCCTGGAAACACCATATATTTT. This sequence encodes CASSLLGEPGNTIYF.

This clonotype came up many times. The chain employs TRBV19 and TRBJ1-1, with a possible D match to TRBD1 (6 bases). The CDR3 runs to 14 residues. The ends were cut back, 9 bases at V and 0 bases at J, with 14 bases in the middle. CDR1 is LNHDA and CDR2 is SQIVND in the germline V gene (reference sequence). Written as DNA, the CDR3 is TGTGCCAGCAGGACAGCCGATATGAACACTGAAGCTTTCTTT. Amino acids: CASRTADMNTEAFF.

This clonotype was seen only a few times. V is TRBV19 and J is TRBJ2-7; 7 nucleotides line up with TRBD1. The CDR3 is made up of 15 amino acids. Germline CDR1 reads LNHDA; CDR2 reads SQIVND (reference sequence). V was pared by 1 base and J by 5 bases, with 8 bases of the junction left unmatched. CDR3 in DNA: TGTGCCAGTAGTATAGGAAGGGGGCGAACCGACGAGCAGTACTTC. This encodes CASSIGRGRTDEQYF.

This clonotype was counted many times. V gene TRBV2 combines with J gene TRBJ1-1, with unresolved D. Germline V gives CDR1 SNHLY, CDR2 FYNNEI. The CDR3 is 13 residues long. V was trimmed by 5 bases and J by 2 bases, leaving 9 bases between them. In DNA form, the CDR3 reads TGTGCCAGCAGTCAAACTAGTAACACTGAAGCTTTCTTT. It translates to CASSQTSNTEAFF.

This clonotype was observed at least ten times. The CDR3 loop reads CASSPSQYEQYF. The DNA of the CDR3 is TGTGCCAGCAGTCCTTCACAGTACGAGCAGTACTTC. The rearrangement uses TRBV28 and TRBJ2-7; D gene unclear. This CDR3 region has 12 residues. Trimming left V 5 bases short and J 4 bases short, with 9 bases between. Germline V gene lookup returns CDR1 MDHEN and CDR2 SYDVKM.